Listed below are T cell receptor beta chains from one sample, sequenced in a study of Graves' ophthalmopathy and Graves' hyperthyroidism. Via MiXCR, TCRdb re-called the multiplex PCR reads, giving one row per CDR3 protein. The table has 600,000 to 950,000 distinct CDR3 sequences, roughly two fifths seen once. Specimen: peripheral blood. The receptors come from an adult man with Graves' ophthalmopathy. Both conserved end residues are part of each CDR3. The order of the fields is V gene, clone size, D gene, J gene, CDR3 protein, CDR3 DNA. A D gene is named only where the DNA matches it firmly. The size entry is marked missing in some rows and otherwise reads once, few, many or a size class.

TRBV9	few	TRBD2	TRBJ2-2	CASSGSGANTGELFF	TGTGCCAGCAGCGGTAGCGGGGCGAACACCGGGGAGCTGTTTTTT
TRBV4-3	NA	NA	TRBJ2-7	CANRPGTPSYEQYF	TGCGCCAACCGTCCCGGGACACCCTCCTACGAGCAGTACTTC
TRBV7-9	many	TRBD2	TRBJ2-7	CASSPSLAGGYEQYF	TGTGCCAGCAGCCCGTCTCTAGCGGGAGGTTACGAGCAGTACTTC
TRBV28	NA	NA	TRBJ1-1	CASWKTELNTEAFF	TGTGCCAGCTGGAAGACAGAATTGAACACTGAAGCTTTCTTT
TRBV5-6	few	NA	TRBJ2-7	CASSPKTKGLLHYEQYF	TGTGCCAGCAGCCCAAAAACGAAGGGACTTCTGCACTACGAGCAGTACTTC
TRBV19	few	TRBD2	TRBJ2-7	CASERGATYEQYF	TGTGCCAGTGAGCGGGGGGCAACCTACGAGCAGTACTTC
TRBV19	NA	TRBD2	TRBJ2-5	CASSTPREGGETQYF	TGTGCCAGTAGTACACCACGGGAGGGTGGTGAGACCCAGTACTTC
TRBV11-2	NA	NA	TRBJ1-1	CASSALTDLNTEAFF	TGTGCCAGCAGCGCACTGACAGATTTGAACACTGAAGCTTTCTTT
TRBV20-1	few	NA	TRBJ1-2	CSAGAGLWDGYTF	TGCAGTGCTGGGGCAGGGTTGTGGGATGGCTACACCTTC
TRBV9	few	TRBD1	TRBJ2-6	CASSLGTGVSGANVLTF	TGTGCCAGCAGTTTGGGGACAGGGGTATCTGGGGCCAACGTCCTGACTTTC
TRBV2	NA	NA	TRBJ1-2	CASSERRGGLSGYTF	TGTGCCAGCAGTGAACGAAGGGGGGGTCTAAGTGGCTACACCTTC
TRBV29-1	NA	NA	TRBJ1-1	CSALNTEAFF	TGCAGCGCCCTGAACACTGAAGCTTTCTTT
TRBV7-9	NA	NA	TRBJ2-2	CASSMELGQNTGELFF	TGTGCCAGCAGCATGGAATTGGGACAGAACACCGGGGAGCTGTTTTTT
TRBV2	NA	NA	TRBJ1-5	CASWMTNQPQHF	TGTGCCAGCTGGATGACCAATCAGCCCCAGCATTTT
TRBV10-3	many	TRBD1	TRBJ2-7	CAIKGDRAYEQYF	TGTGCCATCAAAGGGGACAGGGCCTACGAGCAGTACTTC
TRBV19	NA	TRBD1	TRBJ2-5	CASSHRGDTQYF	TGTGCCAGTAGCCACAGGGGCGACACCCAGTACTTC
TRBV24-1	many	TRBD2	TRBJ2-5	CATSDPKRGQETQYF	TGTGCCACCAGTGATCCTAAGCGGGGTCAAGAGACCCAGTACTTC
TRBV5-8	NA	NA	TRBJ2-5	CASSSDRKETQYF	TGTGCCAGCAGCTCGGACAGAAAAGAGACCCAGTACTTC
TRBV2	few	NA	TRBJ2-7	CASSPWDRNEQYF	TGTGCCAGCAGTCCCTGGGACCGGAACGAGCAGTACTTC
TRBV7-9	NA	NA	TRBJ2-5	CASTIWGRGETQYF	TGTGCCAGCACCATATGGGGGCGAGGAGAGACCCAGTACTTC
TRBV20-1	NA	TRBD1	TRBJ1-1	CSAKRQGSGFTEAFF	TGCAGTGCTAAACGACAGGGATCAGGGTTCACTGAAGCTTTCTTT
TRBV15	NA	NA	TRBJ1-4	CATSRDQGRTEKLFF	TGTGCCACCAGCAGAGACCAGGGCCGGACTGAAAAACTGTTTTTT
TRBV10-3	NA	TRBD1	TRBJ2-2	CAIAGTGRTGELFF	TGTGCCATCGCAGGGACAGGGAGGACCGGGGAGCTGTTTTTT
TRBV25-1	NA	TRBD1	TRBJ2-7	CASSERDRAGFYEQYF	TGTGCCAGCAGTGAACGTGACAGGGCCGGGTTCTACGAGCAGTACTTC
TRBV2	NA	TRBD1	TRBJ1-5	CASVRQGASQPQHF	TGTGCCAGCGTGAGACAGGGGGCCAGTCAGCCCCAGCATTTT
TRBV10-3	NA	TRBD1	TRBJ1-2	CAISESGQGITWQPTEPGGYTF	TGTGCCATCAGTGAGTCGGGACAGGGGATCACGTGGCAGCCCACGGAACCTGGCGGCTACACCTTC
TRBV6-5	NA	TRBD1	TRBJ1-1	CASRLTGFNTEAFF	TGTGCCAGCAGATTGACAGGGTTTAACACTGAAGCTTTCTTT
TRBV10-3	NA	NA	TRBJ1-1	CAISEAVQRNTEAFF	TGTGCCATCAGTGAGGCAGTTCAAAGGAACACTGAAGCTTTCTTT
TRBV2	many	TRBD1	TRBJ2-7	CASSGQGAAEQYF	TGTGCCAGCAGTGGACAGGGGGCGGCCGAGCAGTACTTC
TRBV19	few	NA	TRBJ1-2	CASSPLGDPYGYTF	TGTGCCAGTAGTCCCCTGGGGGATCCCTATGGCTACACCTTC
TRBV2	many	NA	TRBJ1-4	CASGKSQGTNEKLFF	TGTGCCAGCGGCAAATCGCAGGGGACTAATGAAAAACTGTTTTTT
TRBV7-9	few	TRBD2	TRBJ2-7	CASSLGLAGIYEQYF	TGTGCCAGCAGCTTAGGACTAGCGGGGATCTACGAGCAGTACTTC
TRBV7-9	NA	NA	TRBJ1-1	CASSSRGGPTEAFF	TGTGCCAGCAGCTCACGAGGGGGGCCCACTGAAGCTTTCTTT
TRBV7-9	NA	TRBD1	TRBJ1-6	CASGPGQGGSPLHF	TGTGCCAGCGGTCCGGGACAGGGCGGCTCACCCCTCCACTTT
TRBV25-1	NA	NA	TRBJ1-3	CASSDPRTGQNSGNTIYF	TGTGCCAGCAGTGATCCCCGCACAGGGCAAAACTCTGGAAACACCATATATTTT